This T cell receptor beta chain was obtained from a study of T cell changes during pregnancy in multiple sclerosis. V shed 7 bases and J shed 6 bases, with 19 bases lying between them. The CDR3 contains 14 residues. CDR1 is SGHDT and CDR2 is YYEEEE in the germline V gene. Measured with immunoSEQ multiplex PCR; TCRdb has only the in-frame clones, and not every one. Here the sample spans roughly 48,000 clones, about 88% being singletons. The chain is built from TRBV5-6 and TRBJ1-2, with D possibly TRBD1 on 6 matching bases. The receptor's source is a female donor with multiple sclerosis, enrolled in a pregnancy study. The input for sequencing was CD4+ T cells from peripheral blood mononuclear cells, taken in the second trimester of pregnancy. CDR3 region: CASALRRGGHGYTF. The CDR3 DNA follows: TGTGCCAGCGCACTGAGGCGGGGGGGCCATGGCTACACCTTC. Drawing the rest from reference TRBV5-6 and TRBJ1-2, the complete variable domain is DAGVTQSPTHLIKTRGQQVTLRCSPKSGHDTVSWYQQALGQGPQFIFQYYEEEERQRGNFPDRFSGHQFPNYSSELNVNALLLGDSALYLCASALRRGGHGYTFGSGTRLTVV.